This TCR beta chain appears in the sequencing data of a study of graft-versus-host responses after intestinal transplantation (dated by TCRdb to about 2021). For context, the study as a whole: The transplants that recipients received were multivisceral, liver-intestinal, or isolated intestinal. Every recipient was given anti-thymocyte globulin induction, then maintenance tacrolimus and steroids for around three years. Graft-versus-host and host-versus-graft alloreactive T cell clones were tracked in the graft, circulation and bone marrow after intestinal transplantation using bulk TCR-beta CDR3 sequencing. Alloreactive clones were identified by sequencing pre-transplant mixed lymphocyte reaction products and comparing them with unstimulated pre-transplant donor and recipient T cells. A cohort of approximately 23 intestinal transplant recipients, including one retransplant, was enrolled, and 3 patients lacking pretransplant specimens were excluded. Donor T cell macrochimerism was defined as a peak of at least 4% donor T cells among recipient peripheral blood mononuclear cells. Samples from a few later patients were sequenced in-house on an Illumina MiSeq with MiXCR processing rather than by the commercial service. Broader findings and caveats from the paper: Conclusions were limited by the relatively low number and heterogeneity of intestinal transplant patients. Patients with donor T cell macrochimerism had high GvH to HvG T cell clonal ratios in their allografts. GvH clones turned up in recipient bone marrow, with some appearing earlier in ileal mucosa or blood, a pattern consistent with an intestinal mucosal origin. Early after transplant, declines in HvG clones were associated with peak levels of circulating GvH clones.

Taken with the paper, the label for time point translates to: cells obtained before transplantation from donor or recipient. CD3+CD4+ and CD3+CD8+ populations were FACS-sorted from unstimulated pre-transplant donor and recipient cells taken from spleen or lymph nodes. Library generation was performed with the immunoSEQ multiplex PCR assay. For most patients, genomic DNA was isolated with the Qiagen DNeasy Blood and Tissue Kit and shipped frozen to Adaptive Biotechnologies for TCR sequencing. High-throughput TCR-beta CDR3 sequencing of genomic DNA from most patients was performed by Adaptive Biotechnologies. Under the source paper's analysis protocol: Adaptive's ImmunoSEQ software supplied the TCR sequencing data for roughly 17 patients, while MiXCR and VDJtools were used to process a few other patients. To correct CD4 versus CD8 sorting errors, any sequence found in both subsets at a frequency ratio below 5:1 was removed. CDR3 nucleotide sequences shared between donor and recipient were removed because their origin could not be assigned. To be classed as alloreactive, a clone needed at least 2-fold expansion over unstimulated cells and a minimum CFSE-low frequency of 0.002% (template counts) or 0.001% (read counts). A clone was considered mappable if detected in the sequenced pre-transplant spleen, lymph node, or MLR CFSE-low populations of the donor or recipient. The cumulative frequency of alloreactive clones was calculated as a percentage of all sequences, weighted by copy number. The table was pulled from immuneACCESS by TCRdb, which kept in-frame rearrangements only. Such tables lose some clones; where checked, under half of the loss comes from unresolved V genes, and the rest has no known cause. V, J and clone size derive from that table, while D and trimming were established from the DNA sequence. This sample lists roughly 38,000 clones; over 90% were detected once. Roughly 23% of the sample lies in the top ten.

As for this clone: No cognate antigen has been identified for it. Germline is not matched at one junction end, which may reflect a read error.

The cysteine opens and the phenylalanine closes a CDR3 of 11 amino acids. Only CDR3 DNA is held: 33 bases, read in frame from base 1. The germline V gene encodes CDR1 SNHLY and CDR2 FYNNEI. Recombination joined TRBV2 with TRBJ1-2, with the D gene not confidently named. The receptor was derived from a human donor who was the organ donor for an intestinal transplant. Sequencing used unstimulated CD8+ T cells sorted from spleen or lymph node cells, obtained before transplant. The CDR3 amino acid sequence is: CASREVYGYTF. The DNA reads TGTGCCAGCAGAGAAGTATATGGCTACACCTTC.